These 2 T cell receptor beta chains share one sample of origin, sequenced in a study of T-cell memory formation after mild COVID-19. TCRdb independently ran MiXCR on the 5' RACE reads; one entry per CDR3 protein. The sample records 450,000 to 650,000 distinct CDR3 sequences, more than 15% being singletons. Sequencing was carried out using PBMCs or a T cell subset sorted from them (not recorded which). These receptor sequences come from an adult woman who had mild COVID-19 (a few samples of this study predate the infection). Cell type and time point are not known.

This clonotype was recorded many times. The rearrangement uses TRBV18 and TRBJ2-7; no reliable D call. The germline CDR1 and CDR2 sequences are KGHSH and LQKENI. Trimming pared 3 bases from V and 2 bases from J, leaving 5 bases between. This CDR3 region has 12 residues. The DNA for the CDR3 is TGTGCCAGCTCACCGCCCGCCTACGAGCAGTACTTC. This codes for CASSPPAYEQYF.

V gene TRBV14 combines with J gene TRBJ2-7; 8 nucleotides match TRBD1. This CDR3 has 15 amino acids. Per the germline V gene, CDR1 is SGHDN and CDR2 is FVKESK. V was pared by 9 bases and J by 1 base, with 11 bases of the junction left unmatched. The CDR3 coding sequence is TGTGCCAGAAGAAACAGGGGGATGGGGTCCTACGAGCAGTACTTC. Translation: CARRNRGMGSYEQYF.